This is a list of T cell receptor beta chains from one sample in a study of CD8+CD57+ T cells in acquired aplastic anemia. TCRdb re-called the reads with MiXCR, one entry per CDR3 protein. The sample consists of approximately 380,000 distinct CDR3 sequences, 65% to 80% of them appearing once. The specimen sequenced was sorted CD4+, CD8+, or CD8+CD57+ T cells (not recorded which) from PBMCs. Receptors originate from a human donor in good health, serving as a control. Each CDR3 is given with its conserved first and last residue. The order of the fields is V gene, clone size, D gene, J gene, CDR3 protein, CDR3 DNA. A D gene is named only where the DNA matches it firmly. Not every row has a clone size; where given, it reads once, few, many or a size class.

V gene: TRBV29-1; clone size: NA; D gene: NA; J gene: TRBJ1-1; CDR3 protein: CSVEDGYLRAEAFF; CDR3 DNA: TGCAGCGTTGAAGACGGCTATTTACGAGCTGAAGCTTTCTTT
V gene: TRBV9; clone size: few; D gene: NA; J gene: TRBJ1-4; CDR3 protein: CASSPGTRNEKLFF; CDR3 DNA: TGTGCCAGCAGCCCCGGGACAAGGAATGAAAAACTGTTTTTT
V gene: TRBV4-3; clone size: NA; D gene: NA; J gene: TRBJ1-2; CDR3 protein: CASSQVTQGNDYGYTF; CDR3 DNA: TGCGCCAGCAGCCAAGTAACGCAGGGGAACGACTATGGCTACACCTTC
V gene: TRBV27; clone size: NA; D gene: TRBD1; J gene: TRBJ1-6; CDR3 protein: CASSLSGTGPSPLHF; CDR3 DNA: TGTGCCAGCAGTTTATCTGGGACAGGGCCTTCACCCCTCCACTTT
V gene: TRBV24-1; clone size: NA; D gene: TRBD2; J gene: TRBJ2-1; CDR3 protein: CANSYGVSGRNEQFF; CDR3 DNA: TGTGCCAACAGTTACGGGGTTAGCGGGAGAAATGAGCAGTTCTTC
V gene: TRBV11-2; clone size: NA; D gene: NA; J gene: TRBJ2-2; CDR3 protein: CASSYSGSGELFF; CDR3 DNA: TGTGCCAGCAGTTATAGTGGGTCCGGGGAGCTGTTTTTT
V gene: TRBV7-8; clone size: NA; D gene: NA; J gene: TRBJ1-5; CDR3 protein: CASSLGGDRAQHF; CDR3 DNA: TGTGCCAGTAGCTTAGGCGGAGACCGTGCCCAGCATTTT
V gene: TRBV7-6; clone size: NA; D gene: NA; J gene: TRBJ2-5; CDR3 protein: CASSLRPNRSETQYF; CDR3 DNA: TGTGCCAGCAGCTTAAGACCGAACAGGTCAGAGACCCAGTACTTC
V gene: TRBV19; clone size: NA; D gene: NA; J gene: TRBJ2-3; CDR3 protein: CASSSHWSSYNEQYF; CDR3 DNA: TGTGCCAGTAGTAGCCATTGGAGCTCCTACAATGAGCAGTATTTT
V gene: TRBV20-1; clone size: NA; D gene: NA; J gene: TRBJ2-1; CDR3 protein: CSARNRGINEQFF; CDR3 DNA: TGCAGTGCTAGAAACCGGGGAATCAATGAGCAGTTCTTC
V gene: TRBV6-5; clone size: NA; D gene: TRBD1; J gene: TRBJ1-5; CDR3 protein: CASRYQRGGGRQPQHF; CDR3 DNA: TGTGCCAGCAGATACCAGAGGGGAGGGGGCCGTCAGCCCCAGCATTTT
V gene: TRBV2; clone size: few; D gene: TRBD1; J gene: TRBJ2-3; CDR3 protein: CASRGQADTQYF; CDR3 DNA: TGTGCCAGCAGGGGACAGGCAGATACGCAGTATTTT
V gene: TRBV7-2; clone size: NA; D gene: NA; J gene: TRBJ1-5; CDR3 protein: CASSEASNRSYHF; CDR3 DNA: TGTGCCAGCAGTGAAGCGTCGAATCGCTCCTATCATTTT
V gene: TRBV6-6; clone size: NA; D gene: NA; J gene: TRBJ1-6; CDR3 protein: CASSYSGYNSPLHF; CDR3 DNA: TGTGCCAGCAGTTACTCAGGATATAATTCACCCCTCCACTTT
V gene: TRBV11-2; clone size: many; D gene: NA; J gene: TRBJ1-5; CDR3 protein: CASSPSGVNQPQHF; CDR3 DNA: TGTGCCAGCAGCCCCTCAGGGGTCAATCAGCCCCAGCATTTT
V gene: TRBV7-2; clone size: NA; D gene: NA; J gene: TRBJ2-7; CDR3 protein: CASGTIGGLSPEQYF; CDR3 DNA: TGTGCCAGCGGCACAATCGGAGGCCTTTCTCCCGAGCAGTACTTC
V gene: TRBV7-2; clone size: many; D gene: TRBD1; J gene: TRBJ1-6; CDR3 protein: CASSLGQQYSPLHF; CDR3 DNA: TGTGCCAGCAGCTTGGGACAGCAATACTCACCCCTCCACTTT
V gene: TRBV2; clone size: NA; D gene: TRBD2; J gene: TRBJ2-7; CDR3 protein: CASTGLAGGDHYFYF; CDR3 DNA: TGTGCCAGCACTGGACTAGCGGGCGGCGACCACTACTTCTACTTC
V gene: TRBV9; clone size: NA; D gene: NA; J gene: TRBJ2-1; CDR3 protein: CASSTQGGGQNEEFF; CDR3 DNA: TGTGCCAGTAGTACGCAGGGAGGTGGTCAGAATGAGGAGTTCTTC